The next 8 T cell receptor beta chains were all read from a single sample in a study of T-cell memory formation after mild COVID-19. A single record per CDR3 protein comes from TCRdb applying MiXCR to the 5' RACE reads. The table has hundreds of thousands of distinct CDR3 sequences, around 25% seen once. The sequenced material came from PBMCs or a T cell subset sorted from them (not recorded which). Source of these receptors: an adult woman who had mild COVID-19 (a few samples of this study predate the infection). Cell type and time point are not known.

The V and J genes are TRBV5-1 and TRBJ2-7; D ambiguous. With 4 bases removed from V and 2 bases from J, the gap between germline ends came to 16 bases. CDR1 SGHRS and CDR2 YFSETQ come from the germline V gene. The CDR3 contains 15 residues. The CDR3 DNA follows: TGCGCCAGCAGCCTCCATAAGGGTTTACCCTACGAGCAGTACTTC. It is translated as CASSLHKGLPYEQYF.

The J gene is TRBJ2-2, the V gene TRBV5-1, with D tentatively TRBD2 (6 bases). Germline V lookup: CDR1 SGHRS, CDR2 YFSETQ. CDR3 length: 15 amino acids. With 3 bases removed from V and 7 bases from J, the gap between germline ends came to 16 bases. The CDR3 sequence is CASSSGTSASGELFF. As DNA, the CDR3 is TGCGCCAGCAGCTCCGGGACTTCGGCGAGCGGGGAGCTGTTTTTT.

The V call is TRBV19, the J call TRBJ2-1; 7 bases line up with TRBD1. Germline V gene sequence: CDR1 LNHDA, CDR2 SQIVND (reference sequence). The CDR3 has 12 amino acids. The V segment lost 8 bases and the J segment 10 bases; nucleotides outside the gene matches: 8. CDR3 nucleotide sequence: TGTGCCAGTGCTCATTCGGACAGGGAGCAGTTCTTC. Encoded protein: CASAHSDREQFF.

The V gene is TRBV7-8, the J gene TRBJ1-2, with D unresolved. This CDR3 contains 13 residues. V gave up 2 bases and J gave up 5 bases, with 9 bases separating them. Germline lookup yields CDR1 SGHVS and CDR2 FQNEAQ. The CDR3 coding sequence is TGTGCCAGCAGCTTAAACAGCCCTTATGGCTACACCTTC. Translation gives CASSLNSPYGYTF.

The chain has TRBV5-1 and TRBJ2-2; the match to TRBD2 covers 10 bases. The length of the CDR3 is 17 residues. The V gene end was trimmed by 7 bases and the J gene end by 5 bases; junction bases not matched to a gene: 14. Germline CDR1 SGHRS, CDR2 YFSETQ. CDR3 residues: CASARRTSGGGTGELFF. The CDR3 nucleotides read TGCGCCAGCGCCCGCAGGACTAGCGGAGGGGGGACCGGGGAGCTGTTTTTT.

This clonotype has just a few counts. This chain links TRBV15 with TRBJ1-5; perhaps TRBD1 as D (5 bases). Germline-derived CDR1 and CDR2 are LNHNV and YYDKDF (reference sequence). The V end was cut by 4 bases, the J end by 3 bases, with 10 bases between. The CDR3 loop spans 14 amino acids. As DNA, the CDR3 is TGTGCCACCAGCACGCGGGACTACAATCAGCCCCAGCATTTT. Translating it yields CATSTRDYNQPQHF.

The chain joins TRBV19 to TRBJ2-2; 10 bases map to TRBD1. Germline CDR1 reads LNHDA; CDR2 reads SQIVND (reference sequence). The CDR3 runs to 17 residues. V trimming: 5 bases; J trimming: 4 bases; junction bases outside the gene matches: 10. CDR3 in DNA: TGTGCCAGTAGTTCATCCCTGGGACAGGGGATCACCGGGGAGCTGTTTTTT. Translation: CASSSSLGQGITGELFF.

Only a few counts were recorded for this clonotype. This rearrangement joins TRBV5-1 to TRBJ2-1; D is perhaps TRBD2 (5 bases). The CDR3 has 14 amino acids. Deletions cut 7 bases from V and 4 bases from J, with 15 bases between. Germline CDR1 SGHRS, CDR2 YFSETQ. The CDR3 here is CASSRRSGYNEQFF. Here the CDR3 DNA reads TGCGCCAGCTCCCGGCGGAGCGGTTACAATGAGCAGTTCTTC.